This is a list of T cell receptor beta chains from one sample in a study of patients and donors after allogeneic stem cell transplantation. TCRdb passed the RT-PCR reads through MiXCR, listing each CDR3 protein once. The table lists roughly 960,000 distinct CDR3 sequences, around 17% of them singletons. Sequences were obtained from blood, either unsorted or a sorted T cell fraction (not recorded which). These receptors all stem from a human donor who was either an allogeneic HSCT recipient or a stem cell or donor lymphocyte infusion donor (not recorded which). It is not recorded whose cells these are; they may come from a transplant donor. CDR3s include the opening cysteine and the closing phenylalanine or tryptophan. The D gene is left open where the match is weak. Only part of the rows carry a size: once, few, many, or a class if the clone is expanded.

J: TRBJ2-3
size: few
D: .
V: TRBV11-2
DNA: TGTGCCAGCAGCCCCCAACTTTCCACAGATACGCAGTATTTT
CDR3: CASSPQLSTDTQYF

J: TRBJ1-5
size: .
D: .
V: TRBV20-1
DNA: TGCAGTGCTAAAGGGAGCAATCAGCCCCAGCATTTT
CDR3: CSAKGSNQPQHF

J: TRBJ1-1
size: .
D: TRBD1
V: TRBV11-2
DNA: TGTGCCAGCAGCTCAGGACAGGTTAAAGCTTTCTTT
CDR3: CASSSGQVKAFF

J: TRBJ2-3
size: .
D: .
V: TRBV2
DNA: TGTGCCAGCATCCGGCTAGACACAGATACGCAGTATTTT
CDR3: CASIRLDTDTQYF

J: TRBJ2-2
size: few
D: .
V: TRBV29-1
DNA: TGCAGCGTTTCCAGGGGAAGCACCGGGGAGCTGTTTTTT
CDR3: CSVSRGSTGELFF

J: TRBJ2-7
size: .
D: .
V: TRBV28
DNA: TGTGCCAGCAGTTTAAGGGGCTTATTCTCCTACGAGCAGTACTTC
CDR3: CASSLRGLFSYEQYF

J: TRBJ2-7
size: .
D: .
V: TRBV20-1
DNA: TGCAGTGCCCGTTATCAGGGGCCCTCCTACGAGCAGTACTTC
CDR3: CSARYQGPSYEQYF

J: TRBJ2-1
size: few
D: TRBD1
V: TRBV6-2/TRBV6-3
DNA: TGTGCCAGCTGGGACAGGGACAATGAGCAGTTCTTC
CDR3: CASWDRDNEQFF

J: TRBJ2-2
size: .
D: .
V: TRBV25-1
DNA: TGTGCCAGCAGTGAAGACAGCTACACCGGGGAGCTGTTTTTT
CDR3: CASSEDSYTGELFF

J: TRBJ2-3
size: .
D: .
V: TRBV5-1
DNA: TGCGCCAGCAGCGGGCCCGGGGGTGTAACAGATACGCAGTATTTT
CDR3: CASSGPGGVTDTQYF

J: TRBJ2-3
size: .
D: .
V: TRBV20-1
DNA: TGCAGTGCTAGAGTCCCCGGCTCTCGCACAGATACGCAGTATTTT
CDR3: CSARVPGSRTDTQYF

J: TRBJ2-1
size: .
D: TRBD2
V: TRBV11-2
DNA: TGTGCCAGCAGCTTAGGTACCGGGACTAGCAACTACAATGAGCAGTTCTTC
CDR3: CASSLGTGTSNYNEQFF

J: TRBJ2-1
size: .
D: .
V: TRBV18
DNA: TGTGCCAGCTCCGTGGGGGACACCTCCTACAATGAGCAGTTCTTC
CDR3: CASSVGDTSYNEQFF

J: TRBJ1-2
size: .
D: TRBD1
V: TRBV6-1
DNA: TGTGCCAGCAGTGACAGGACAGGGAGGAAGTACGGCTACACCTTC
CDR3: CASSDRTGRKYGYTF

J: TRBJ2-7
size: many
D: .
V: TRBV12-3/TRBV12-4
DNA: TGTGCCAGCAGTTTAAGGGGGAATCCCCACGAGCAGTACTTC
CDR3: CASSLRGNPHEQYF

J: TRBJ2-2
size: few
D: .
V: TRBV6-5
DNA: TGTGCCAGCAGTTACGTTGCAGGGATGGTAACCGGGGAGCTGTTTTTT
CDR3: CASSYVAGMVTGELFF

J: TRBJ1-2
size: .
D: TRBD1
V: TRBV15
DNA: TGTGCCACCAGCCCAAAACAGGGGCTTCTCTATGGCTACACCTTC
CDR3: CATSPKQGLLYGYTF

J: TRBJ2-1
size: few
D: .
V: TRBV21-1
DNA: TGTGCCAGCAGCAAAGAAAAGCCCCTCAGCGGGAACTACAATGAGCAGTTCTTC
CDR3: CASSKEKPLSGNYNEQFF

J: TRBJ1-5
size: few
D: .
V: TRBV20-1
DNA: TGCAGTGCTGGGGCCGGGTTCAGCAATCAGCCCCAGCATTTT
CDR3: CSAGAGFSNQPQHF

J: TRBJ1-1
size: few
D: .
V: TRBV24-1
DNA: TGTGCCACCAGTGATTTGGCAGGGACGAACACTGAAGCTTTCTTT
CDR3: CATSDLAGTNTEAFF

J: TRBJ2-1
size: .
D: .
V: TRBV12-3/TRBV12-4
DNA: TGTGCCAGCAGGTACATGCGTACGGAGCAGTTCTTC
CDR3: CASRYMRTEQFF

J: TRBJ2-3
size: .
D: TRBD2
V: TRBV29-1
DNA: TGCAGCTTGGTAGTCGGGACTAGCGGGAGTTCGGATACGCAGTATTTT
CDR3: CSLVVGTSGSSDTQYF

J: TRBJ2-7
size: many
D: TRBD1
V: TRBV12-3/TRBV12-4
DNA: TGTGCCAGCAGTTTCGACAGGGACGACGAGCAGTACTTC
CDR3: CASSFDRDDEQYF

J: TRBJ2-4
size: .
D: .
V: TRBV4-3
DNA: TGCGCCAGCAGCCAAACTACTCAGACCGACGCCGGAAACAAAAACATTCAGTACTTC
CDR3: CASSQTTQTDAGNKNIQYF

J: TRBJ2-7
size: many
D: TRBD1
V: TRBV7-9
DNA: TGTGCCAGCAGCCGGGGACAGGGAGGCTACGAGCAGTACTTC
CDR3: CASSRGQGGYEQYF

J: TRBJ1-2
size: .
D: .
V: TRBV6-5
DNA: TGTGCCAGCAGTTGGGACGGGGCTCACTATGGCTACACCTTC
CDR3: CASSWDGAHYGYTF

J: TRBJ2-7
size: few
D: .
V: TRBV12-3/TRBV12-4
DNA: TGTGCCAGCAGTCCCACGGGACACCCCTCCGAGCAGTACTTC
CDR3: CASSPTGHPSEQYF

J: TRBJ1-4
size: few
D: .
V: TRBV7-9
DNA: TGTGCCAGCACTTCGGACGGTGAAAAACTGTTTTTT
CDR3: CASTSDGEKLFF

J: TRBJ1-2
size: many
D: .
V: TRBV12-3/TRBV12-4
DNA: TGTGCCAGCAGTTTGTTTGGGGGAAATGGCTACACCTTC
CDR3: CASSLFGGNGYTF

J: TRBJ1-1
size: .
D: .
V: TRBV6-5
DNA: TGTGCCTCAGGGAGGGCTGAAGCTTTCTTT
CDR3: CASGRAEAFF

J: TRBJ1-1
size: few
D: .
V: TRBV9
DNA: TGTGCCAGCAGCGTTGGGACGTTGGGTTCTGAAGCTTTCTTT
CDR3: CASSVGTLGSEAFF

J: TRBJ2-7
size: few
D: TRBD2
V: TRBV27
DNA: TGTGCCAGCAGTTTATCGCCCGATGGGGGGGTAGGCGAGCAGTACTTC
CDR3: CASSLSPDGGVGEQYF

J: TRBJ2-1
size: few
D: TRBD2
V: TRBV10-3
DNA: TGTGCCATCAGTGAAAAGGGGACTAGCAATGAGCAGTTCTTC
CDR3: CAISEKGTSNEQFF

J: TRBJ2-5
size: few
D: TRBD1
V: TRBV11-3
DNA: TGTGCCAGCAGCCAACAGGGGAACCAAGAGACCCAGTACTTC
CDR3: CASSQQGNQETQYF

J: TRBJ1-2
size: many
D: .
V: TRBV29-1
DNA: TGCAGCGTTGATTGGCAATCGCGCGGCTACACCTTC
CDR3: CSVDWQSRGYTF

J: TRBJ1-2
size: few
D: .
V: TRBV12-3/TRBV12-4
DNA: TGTGCCAGCAGCAAACGGACACAGGGAGTAAGCAGTGGCTACACCTTC
CDR3: CASSKRTQGVSSGYTF

J: TRBJ1-5
size: .
D: .
V: TRBV19
DNA: TGTGCCAGTAGTATAGATAGGGGAGCGGGAAATCAGCCCCAGCATTTT
CDR3: CASSIDRGAGNQPQHF

J: TRBJ1-2
size: few
D: TRBD1
V: TRBV5-1
DNA: TGCGCCAGCAGCTTGTCGGGACAGGGGGCGCCGGGAGTTGGCTACACCTTC
CDR3: CASSLSGQGAPGVGYTF

J: TRBJ2-1
size: .
D: .
V: TRBV21-1
DNA: TGTGCCAGCAGCATTCTCCCGGGACTCGTGTTCAATGAGCAGTTCTTC
CDR3: CASSILPGLVFNEQFF

J: TRBJ1-5
size: .
D: .
V: TRBV29-1
DNA: TGCAGCGTTCGAACCGGGGGGACCTCCAATCAGCCCCAGCATTTT
CDR3: CSVRTGGTSNQPQHF

J: TRBJ1-4
size: .
D: .
V: TRBV20-1
DNA: TGCAGTGCTAGTACCCAGGGAGAAGAAAAACTGTTTTTT
CDR3: CSASTQGEEKLFF

J: TRBJ2-3
size: few
D: .
V: TRBV7-3
DNA: TGTGCCAGCAGCTTGCGTCCGGGAATAGATACGCAGTATTTT
CDR3: CASSLRPGIDTQYF

J: TRBJ2-3
size: .
D: .
V: TRBV7-2
DNA: TGTGCCAGCAGCCCACCGGACGTTACGCAGTATTTT
CDR3: CASSPPDVTQYF

J: TRBJ1-6
size: few
D: .
V: TRBV9
DNA: TGTGCCAGCAGCGGGACCGGGACGGTGAATTCACCCCTCCACTTT
CDR3: CASSGTGTVNSPLHF

J: TRBJ2-1
size: few
D: TRBD2
V: TRBV3-1
DNA: TGTGCCAGCAGCCCCACTAGCGGGAGGTGGGATGAGCAGTTCTTC
CDR3: CASSPTSGRWDEQFF

J: TRBJ1-2
size: .
D: .
V: TRBV20-1
DNA: TGCAGTGCTAGAGATGTGGGGGGGGGATATGGCTACACCTTC
CDR3: CSARDVGGGYGYTF

J: TRBJ1-2
size: few
D: .
V: TRBV10-3
DNA: TGTGCCATCAGTGGCGACACAGCTAACTATGGCTACACCTTC
CDR3: CAISGDTANYGYTF

J: TRBJ2-3
size: few
D: .
V: TRBV12-3/TRBV12-4
DNA: TGTGCCAGCAGTCGAAACAGGGTACAAGATACGCAGTATTTT
CDR3: CASSRNRVQDTQYF

J: TRBJ2-3
size: .
D: .
V: TRBV7-6
DNA: TGTGCCAGCAGCTCAACTCCTACTAGCCTAGCCCGCGATACGCAGTATTTT
CDR3: CASSSTPTSLARDTQYF

J: TRBJ1-2
size: .
D: .
V: TRBV5-1
DNA: TGCGCCAGCAGCCAGGGCGGGGGCCTGAGGCGCTACACCTTC
CDR3: CASSQGGGLRRYTF

J: TRBJ2-1
size: many
D: TRBD1
V: TRBV12-3/TRBV12-4
DNA: TGTGCCAGCAACAGGGGTCCACGAAGCTCCTACAATGAGCAGTTCTTC
CDR3: CASNRGPRSSYNEQFF

J: TRBJ1-6
size: many
D: .
V: TRBV7-8
DNA: TGTGCCAGCAGCCCCATGGGGAGGAATTCACCCCTCCACTTT
CDR3: CASSPMGRNSPLHF

J: TRBJ2-5
size: .
D: TRBD1
V: TRBV12-3/TRBV12-4
DNA: TGTGCCAGCAGACGATATCAGGGGGCGCCGGAGACCCACTACTTC
CDR3: CASRRYQGAPETHYF

J: TRBJ1-2
size: few
D: .
V: TRBV4-3
DNA: TGCGCCAGCAGCCAAGATTCCCGCACAGGCCTCTATGGCTACACCTTC
CDR3: CASSQDSRTGLYGYTF

J: TRBJ2-7
size: few
D: TRBD1
V: TRBV20-1
DNA: TGCAGTGCTCCTATCCCACAGCGGACAGGCTACGAGCAGTACTTC
CDR3: CSAPIPQRTGYEQYF

J: TRBJ1-5
size: .
D: .
V: TRBV30
DNA: TGTGCCTGGAGTGTACTTGGGGTTGGGCAGCCCCAGCATTTT
CDR3: CAWSVLGVGQPQHF

J: TRBJ2-5
size: few
D: .
V: TRBV5-1
DNA: TGCGCCAGCAGCCCTCCTCCCCGTCAAGAGACCCAGTACTTC
CDR3: CASSPPPRQETQYF

J: TRBJ2-1
size: .
D: .
V: TRBV6-2/TRBV6-3
DNA: TGTGCCAGCAGTTACTCGGTTAACAATGAGCAGTTCTTC
CDR3: CASSYSVNNEQFF

J: TRBJ2-3
size: .
D: TRBD2
V: TRBV9
DNA: TGTGCCAGCAGCGTCTTAGCGGGGGGGGCCCCAGATACGCAGTATTTT
CDR3: CASSVLAGGAPDTQYF

J: TRBJ1-2
size: few
D: .
V: TRBV30
DNA: TGTGCCTGGAGTGTTTGGGGGGAGGATGGCTACACCTTC
CDR3: CAWSVWGEDGYTF